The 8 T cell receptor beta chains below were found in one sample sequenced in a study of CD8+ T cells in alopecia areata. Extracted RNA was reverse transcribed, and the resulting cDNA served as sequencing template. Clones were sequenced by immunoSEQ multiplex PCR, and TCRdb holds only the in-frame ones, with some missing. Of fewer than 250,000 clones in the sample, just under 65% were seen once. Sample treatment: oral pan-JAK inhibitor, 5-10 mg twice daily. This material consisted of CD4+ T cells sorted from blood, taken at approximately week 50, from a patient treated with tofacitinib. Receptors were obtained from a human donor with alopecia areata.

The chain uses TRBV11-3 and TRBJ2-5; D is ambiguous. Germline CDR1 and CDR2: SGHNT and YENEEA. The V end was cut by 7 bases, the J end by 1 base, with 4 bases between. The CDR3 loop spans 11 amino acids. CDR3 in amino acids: CASTGQETQYF. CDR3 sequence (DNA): TGTGCCAGCACTGGCCAAGAGACCCAGTACTTC. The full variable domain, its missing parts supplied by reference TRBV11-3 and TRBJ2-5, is EAGVVQSPRYKIIEKKQPVAFWCNPISGHNTLYWYLQNLGQGPELLIRYENEEAVDDSQLPKDRFSAERLKGVDSTLKIQPAELGDSAVYLCASTGQETQYFGPGTRLLVL.

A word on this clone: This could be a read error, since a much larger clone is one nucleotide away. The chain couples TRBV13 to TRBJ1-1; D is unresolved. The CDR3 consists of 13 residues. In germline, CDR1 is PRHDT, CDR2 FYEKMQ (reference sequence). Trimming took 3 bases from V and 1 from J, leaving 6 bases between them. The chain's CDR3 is CASSFSGNTEAFF. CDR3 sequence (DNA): TGTGCCAGCAGCTTCAGCGGGAACACTGAAGCTTTCTTT.

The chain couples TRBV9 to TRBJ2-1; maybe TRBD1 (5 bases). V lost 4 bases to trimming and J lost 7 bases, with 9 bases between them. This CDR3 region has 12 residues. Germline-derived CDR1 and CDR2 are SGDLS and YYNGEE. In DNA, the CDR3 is TGTGCCAGCAGCAGGGGCGTAAATGAGCAGTTCTTC. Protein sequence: CASSRGVNEQFF. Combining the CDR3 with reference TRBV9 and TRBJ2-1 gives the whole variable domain DSGVTQTPKHLITATGQRVTLRCSPRSGDLSVYWYQQSLDQGLQFLIQYYNGEERAKGNILERFSAQQFPDLHSELNLSSLELGDSALYFCASSRGVNEQFFGPGTRLTVL.

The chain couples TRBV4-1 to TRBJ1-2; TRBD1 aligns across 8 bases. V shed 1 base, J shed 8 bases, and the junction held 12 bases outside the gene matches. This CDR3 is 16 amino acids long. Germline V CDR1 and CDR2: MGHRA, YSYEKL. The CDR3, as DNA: TGCGCCAGCAGCCAAGGGACAGGGCCCCCTGTCCAGGGCTACACCTTC. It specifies CASSQGTGPPVQGYTF.

The CDR3 nucleotides read TGTGCCAGCAACCCTACAGGGGGCCGGTCTGAAGCTTTCTTT. It translates to CASNPTGGRSEAFF. The gene calls are TRBV7-2 and TRBJ1-1; 9 nucleotides align to TRBD1. Germline V lookup: CDR1 SGHTA, CDR2 FQGNSA. V was clipped by 7 bases and J by 6 bases; unmatched bases: 9. The CDR3 length is 14 residues.

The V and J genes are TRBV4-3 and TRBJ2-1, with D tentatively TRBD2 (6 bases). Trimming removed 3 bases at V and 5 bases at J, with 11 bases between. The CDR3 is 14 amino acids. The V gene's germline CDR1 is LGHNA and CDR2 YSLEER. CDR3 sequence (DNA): TGCGCCAGCAGCCACGGGACTCCCGACAATGAGCAGTTCTTC. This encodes CASSHGTPDNEQFF.

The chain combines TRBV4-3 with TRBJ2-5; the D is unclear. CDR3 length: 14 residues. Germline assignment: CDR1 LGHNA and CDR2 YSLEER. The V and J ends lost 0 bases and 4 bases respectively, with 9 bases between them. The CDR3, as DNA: TGCGCCAGCAGCCAAGAAAGGAGTGGAGAGACCCAGTACTTC. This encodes CASSQERSGETQYF.

This chain's CDR3 is CSAVGTENTEAFF. The CDR3 DNA reads as TGCAGCGCCGTCGGGACAGAGAACACTGAAGCTTTCTTT. This chain links TRBV29-1 with TRBJ1-1, with 7 bases lining up with TRBD1. This CDR3 spans 13 amino acids. J lost 1 base, V lost 7 bases, and 6 bases had no gene match. Germline V gene data show CDR1 as SQVTM and CDR2 as ANQGSEA.